The next 20 T cell receptor beta chains were all read from a single sample in a study of cytomegalovirus exposure and HLA in healthy donors (dated by TCRdb to 2017 to 2019). Libraries were built with the immunoSEQ multiplex PCR assay. For the multiplex PCR, a mixture combining 60 forward primers for TCR Vbeta segments and 13 reverse primers for TCR Jbeta segments was used. TCRdb's version of the immuneACCESS table is confined to in-frame rearrangements and falls short of the full clone set. An unresolved V gene accounts for under half of the shortfall where checked; the remainder is of unknown origin. Across this sample there are approximately 40,000 clones, with approximately 86% seen only once. Clones ranked in the top ten supply more than 9% of the sample. Sequences were obtained from PBMCs. The receptors come from a woman between 18 and 30 years old in good health and CMV-seropositive.

The chain is built from TRBV7-2 and TRBJ1-2; TRBD1 agrees at 8 bases. Germline V gene sequence: CDR1 SGHTA, CDR2 FQGNSA. The CDR3 extends over 16 amino acids. Unmatched junction bases numbered 4, after V lost 0 bases and J lost 1 base. The CDR3 DNA follows: TGTGCCAGCAGCTTAGCCAGACAGGGGAATAACTATGGCTACACCTTC. Encoded protein: CASSLARQGNNYGYTF.

J is TRBJ2-1 and V is TRBV7-6; a possible D gene is TRBD2 (6 bases). Looked up from germline, CDR1 is SGHVS and CDR2 is FNYEAQ. The V end was cut by 5 bases, the J end by 0 bases, with 8 bases between. CDR3 size: 14 residues. Here the CDR3 DNA reads TGTGCCAGCAGCCAGGGACTCTCCTACAATGAGCAGTTCTTC. The encoded protein is CASSQGLSYNEQFF.

The chain combines TRBV10-3 with TRBJ2-1; 7 bases fit TRBD2. The CDR3 is 16 residues long. V lost 0 bases to trimming and J lost 0 bases; unmatched junction nucleotides: 2. Per the germline V gene, CDR1 is ENHRY and CDR2 is SYGVKD. The CDR3 DNA follows: TGTGCCATCAGTGAGTCGTGGGAGGGCTCCTACAATGAGCAGTTCTTC. This translates into CAISESWEGSYNEQFF.

This chain links TRBV28 with TRBJ1-2; maybe TRBD1 (5 bases). Germline loops: CDR1 MDHEN, CDR2 SYDVKM. The length of the CDR3 is 13 residues. Trimming cost V 5 bases and J 4 bases, with 11 bases left between them. The DNA for the CDR3 is TGTGCCAGCAGTCCCCGCGGGGCCTATGGCTACACCTTC. Protein product: CASSPRGAYGYTF.

This sequence joins TRBV25-1 and TRBJ2-5; 11 positions agree with TRBD2. The CDR3 is made up of 14 amino acids. CDR1 is MGHDK and CDR2 is SYGVNS in the germline V gene. Losses at the gene ends were 3 bases for V and 7 bases for J; bases not matched to a gene: 4. The CDR3 DNA follows: TGTGCCAGCAGTGATGTTACTAGCGGGAGGACCCAGTACTTC. This translates into CASSDVTSGRTQYF.

In this sample, this clone turned up a few times. The gene calls are TRBV11-2 and TRBJ1-4, with a tentative D call TRBD1 (5 bases). Trimming removed 1 base at V and 5 bases at J, with 8 bases between. Germline values: CDR1 SGHAT, CDR2 FQNNGV. CDR3 size: 14 residues. CDR3 residues: CASSLARQNEKLFF. The CDR3 DNA reads TGTGCCAGCAGCTTAGCCCGACAGAATGAAAAACTGTTTTTT.

This clone has only a few counts. The V call is TRBV4-3, the J call TRBJ1-5; D uncertain. V was pared by 0 bases and J by 6 bases, with 9 bases between. CDR1 is LGHNA and CDR2 is YSLEER in the germline V gene. There are 14 residues in the CDR3. The CDR3 DNA follows: TGCGCCAGCAGCCAAGATGGGCGGGGTCAGCCCCAGCATTTT. This sequence encodes CASSQDGRGQPQHF.

The chain recombines TRBV4-1 with TRBJ1-5, with D maybe TRBD1 (6 bases). V was pared by 0 bases and J by 0 bases, with 15 bases between. Germline V lookup: CDR1 MGHRA, CDR2 YSYEKL. CDR3 size: 18 residues. In DNA form, the CDR3 reads TGCGCCAGCAGCCAAGATAGGTCAGGGGCCAGTAGCAATCAGCCCCAGCATTTT. Residues: CASSQDRSGASSNQPQHF.

The chain employs TRBV4-2 and TRBJ2-7; 12 nucleotides match TRBD1. The germline V gene has CDR1 LGHNA and CDR2 YNFKEQ. The CDR3 is 16 amino acids. V lost 0 bases, J lost 5 bases, and 5 bases stayed unmatched. CDR3 coding DNA: TGTGCCAGCAGCCAAGAAACCGGGACAGGGGGCGACGAGCAGTACTTC. Translated, it gives CASSQETGTGGDEQYF.

The rearrangement links TRBV15 to TRBJ2-2; 10 bases match TRBD2. The junction had 9 bases not matched to a gene; V was cut back by 5 bases and J by 6 bases. Per germline, CDR1 LNHNV and CDR2 YYDKDF (reference sequence). The CDR3 extends over 16 amino acids. In DNA, the CDR3 is TGTGCCACCAGCGCTTTGGCTAGCGGGGGCCCCGGGGAGCTGTTTTTT. It translates to CATSALASGGPGELFF. Based on the CDR3 plus reference TRBV15 and TRBJ2-2, the full variable domain is DAMVIQNPRYQVTQFGKPVTLSCSQTLNHNVMYWYQQKSSQAPKLLFHYYDKDFNNEADTPDNFQSRRPNTSFCFLDIRSPGLGDTAMYLCATSALASGGPGELFFGEGSRLTVL.

V gene TRBV19 combines with J gene TRBJ2-7, with D perhaps matching TRBD2 (6 bases). The V gene lost 1 base and the J gene lost 5 bases, with 9 bases spanning the gap. The CDR3 runs 13 residues. Germline CDR1 is LNHDA and CDR2 is SQIVND (reference sequence). The CDR3 region has the DNA TGTGCCAGTAGTATAGCCAGGAGGGACGAGCAGTACTTC. Its translation: CASSIARRDEQYF.

This rearrangement joins TRBV18 to TRBJ1-5; TRBD1 is a possible D gene (5 bases). Germline values: CDR1 KGHSH, CDR2 LQKENI. The CDR3 extends over 13 amino acids. Trimming shortened V by 5 bases and J by 3 bases, and 8 bases separated the two germline ends. This CDR3 is CASSGGVNQPQHF. CDR3 bases: TGTGCCAGCTCAGGGGGGGTCAATCAGCCCCAGCATTTT.

V is TRBV5-4 and J is TRBJ1-2, with D possibly TRBD1 on 5 matching bases. Trimming left V 5 bases short and J 2 bases short, with 19 bases between. Germline CDR1 is SGHNT and CDR2 is YYREEE (reference sequence). There are 16 residues in the CDR3. The CDR3 coding sequence is TGTGCCAGCAGTTTCTCGCAAAACAGGAGAAACTATGGCTACACCTTC. This gives the protein CASSFSQNRRNYGYTF.

The V and J genes are TRBV4-3 and TRBJ2-1; 7 bases fit TRBD2. J gave up 10 bases and V 0 bases, and 9 bases lay outside the gene matches. The CDR3 runs 15 residues. Germline CDR1 and CDR2: LGHNA and YSLEER. The DNA for the CDR3 is TGCGCCAGCAGCCAAGATAGGCTAGCGGTCCGGGAGCAGTTCTTC. It codes for CASSQDRLAVREQFF.

This sequence joins TRBV9 and TRBJ2-6; 7 nucleotides align to TRBD2. There are 22 residues in the CDR3. Germline lookup yields CDR1 SGDLS and CDR2 YYNGEE. V dropped 0 bases and J dropped 4; count of bases not matched to a gene: 22. CDR3 nucleotides: TGTGCCAGCAGCGTAGCCAGACTGAGTCGGGGGGATCAGTGGGCCGGGGCCAACGTCCTGACTTTC. As protein: CASSVARLSRGDQWAGANVLTF. The whole variable domain, remainder taken from reference TRBV9 and TRBJ2-6, is DSGVTQTPKHLITATGQRVTLRCSPRSGDLSVYWYQQSLDQGLQFLIQYYNGEERAKGNILERFSAQQFPDLHSELNLSSLELGDSALYFCASSVARLSRGDQWAGANVLTFGAGSRLTVL.

This chain links TRBV6-4 with TRBJ2-1, with 10 bases matching TRBD1. J was trimmed by 6 bases and V by 10 bases; bases with no gene match: 15. The CDR3 sequence is 16 residues long. Germline assignment: CDR1 MRHNA and CDR2 SNTAGT. The chain's CDR3 is CATAGSTGTGANEQFF. The DNA of the CDR3 is TGTGCCACCGCCGGAAGTACCGGGACAGGGGCCAATGAGCAGTTCTTC.

The rearrangement uses TRBV6-4 and TRBJ2-6, with a tentative D call TRBD1 (5 bases). This CDR3 has 15 amino acids. The V gene's germline CDR1 is MRHNA and CDR2 SNTAGT. Deletions cut 0 bases from V and 3 bases from J, with 6 bases between. For the CDR3, the DNA is TGTGCCAGCAGTGACTCGCAGGGTGGGGCCAACGTCCTGACTTTC. The encoded protein is CASSDSQGGANVLTF.

In this sample, this clone turned up a few times. For the CDR3, the DNA is TGTGCCAGCAGTGAGGTAGCGGGGGGCACAGATACGCAGTATTTT. It encodes CASSEVAGGTDTQYF. The chain employs TRBV6-4 and TRBJ2-3, with 9 positions matching TRBD2. CDR1 and CDR2 from the germline V gene are MRHNA and SNTAGT. The CDR3 is 15 residues long. V lost 3 bases and J lost 1; bases outside the gene matches: 2.

This clone occurred a few times. The chain uses TRBV6-4 and TRBJ2-1; 7 bases agree with TRBD1. Germline values: CDR1 MRHNA, CDR2 SNTAGT. Trimming took 0 bases from V and 3 from J; bases not matched to a gene: 5. This CDR3 region has 16 residues. CDR3 DNA: TGTGCCAGCAGTGACTCAGGGCAGGGGGACTACAATGAGCAGTTCTTC. Amino acid sequence: CASSDSGQGDYNEQFF.

The chain is built from TRBV10-2 and TRBJ2-5; possibly TRBD2 for D (6 bases). The J call may be wrong; the DNA end is better matched by TRBJ2-7. The germline V gene has CDR1 WSHSY and CDR2 SAAADI. The CDR3 loop spans 14 amino acids. CDR3 nucleotide sequence: TGCGCCAGCAGTCTTCCGGAGGGCCGGTACGAGCAGTACTTC. Translation gives CASSLPEGRYEQYF.